A selection of T cell receptor beta chains follows, all from one sample in a study of cytomegalovirus exposure and HLA in healthy donors. Repertoires were generated with immunoSEQ multiplex PCR, while TCRdb's copy carries only in-frame clones and drops some. The repertoire includes under 200,000 clones, 80% of them detected once, and less than 7% sits in the top ten. The sequenced material came from PBMCs. Receptor source: a man aged 40-50 years in good health and CMV-seropositive. Each CDR3 is given with its conserved first and last residue. The D gene is left open where the match is weak.

NA,TRBJ2-5,14,TRBV27,CASSSPHRQETQYF
NA,TRBJ2-3,12,TRBV19,CASSSRADTQYF
NA,TRBJ1-3,13,TRBV4-1,CASSQEHGNTIYF
TRBD2,TRBJ2-1,14,TRBV6-5,CASSYRGLFNEQFF
TRBD2,TRBJ2-2,15,TRBV18,CASSRTSANTGELFF
NA,TRBJ1-2,14,TRBV28,CASSGLDRVYGYTF
TRBD1,TRBJ1-5,14,TRBV6-5,CASSYGQGDQPQHF
TRBD2,TRBJ2-3,15,TRBV5-1,CASSPTSGSTDTQYF
NA,TRBJ2-1,14,TRBV6-5,CASSYGTGYNEQFF
TRBD1,TRBJ2-7,17,TRBV7-9,CASSSSRDRRGTYEQYF
NA,TRBJ1-2,12,TRBV10-3,CATYQDSYGYTF
TRBD2,TRBJ2-1,17,TRBV4-3,CASSRALTGTSQNEQFF
NA,TRBJ2-2,18,TRBV5-5,CASSHGRTGDLNTGELFF
NA,TRBJ1-5,14,TRBV30,CAWKTDNSNQPQHF
NA,TRBJ2-7,14,TRBV11-1,CASSYGPGDYEQYF
NA,TRBJ1-4,12,TRBV23-1,CASSRQGEKLFF
TRBD1,TRBJ2-6,19,TRBV4-1,CASSHERPGQISGANVLTF
NA,TRBJ1-1,19,TRBV7-2,CASSSLWSGNPIMNTEAFF
TRBD1,TRBJ2-1,14,TRBV14,CASSHGTAYNEQFF
NA,TRBJ2-2,15,TRBV2,CASREQGINTGELFF
TRBD2,TRBJ2-1,15,TRBV7-2,CASSLGRGGINEQFF
TRBD1,TRBJ2-2,15,TRBV6-4,CASSMDRANTGELFF
NA,TRBJ2-7,15,TRBV27,CASSPSTGSFYEQYF
TRBD2,TRBJ2-1,20,TRBV9,CASSERRGLAGGSSYNEQFF
TRBD1,TRBJ2-7,14,TRBV9,CASSLGGASYEQYF
NA,TRBJ1-1,16,TRBV11-2,CASSYPGGGPDTEAFF
TRBD2,TRBJ2-2,18,TRBV9,CASSVLASGGANTGELFF
TRBD1,TRBJ1-2,14,TRBV30,CAWSGAGTGGGYTF
NA,TRBJ1-4,15,TRBV9,CASSSAGGANEKLFF
NA,TRBJ1-5,14,TRBV10-2,CASSLDPGGQPQHF
NA,TRBJ1-6,18,TRBV10-3,CAISDSQLRSRLHSPLHF
NA,TRBJ1-2,16,TRBV4-1,CASSQEGGAANYGYTF
NA,TRBJ2-7,12,TRBV7-9,CASSTDSYEQYF
NA,TRBJ1-5,14,TRBV6-1,CASSEGQGYQPQHF
NA,TRBJ2-5,14,TRBV5-1,CASSLFSQQETQYF
NA,TRBJ1-1,14,TRBV21-1,CASSKDEANTEAFF
NA,TRBJ1-1,16,TRBV5-1,CASSLVRQGANTEAFF
TRBD1,TRBJ2-7,15,TRBV10-3,CAIAAPDRGMYEQYF
NA,TRBJ1-4,18,TRBV5-1,CASSLIGNRDRPSEKLFF
NA,TRBJ2-2,12,TRBV6-6,CASSYRGGELFF
NA,TRBJ2-7,14,TRBV28,CASTSGVGVDEQYF
NA,NA,15,TRBV9,CASSTHAGTSYEQYF
NA,TRBJ2-3,14,TRBV25-1,CASSEGGPTDTQYF
NA,TRBJ1-1,13,TRBV5-1,CASSLGGRAEAFF
NA,TRBJ2-7,15,TRBV7-3,CASSPGMLGPNEQYF
TRBD1,TRBJ2-2,16,TRBV7-7,CASSLAVTGGGGELFF
NA,TRBJ2-5,12,TRBV18,CASSSRGETQYF
NA,TRBJ2-7,13,TRBV27,CASSDSGIYEQYF
TRBD1,TRBJ2-7,15,TRBV19,CASTLGQGSSYEQYF
NA,TRBJ2-7,15,TRBV28,CASSLVAGYSSEQYF
NA,TRBJ1-5,15,TRBV7-2,CASSSTGSGNQPQHF
TRBD1,TRBJ1-2,15,TRBV6-5,CASRLGQGASYGYTF
NA,TRBJ2-3,15,TRBV9,CASSVGRGSTDTQYF
NA,TRBJ2-3,16,TRBV7-8,CASSLSREGATDTQYF
TRBD1,TRBJ2-7,14,TRBV29-1,CSAMTGGSSYEQYF